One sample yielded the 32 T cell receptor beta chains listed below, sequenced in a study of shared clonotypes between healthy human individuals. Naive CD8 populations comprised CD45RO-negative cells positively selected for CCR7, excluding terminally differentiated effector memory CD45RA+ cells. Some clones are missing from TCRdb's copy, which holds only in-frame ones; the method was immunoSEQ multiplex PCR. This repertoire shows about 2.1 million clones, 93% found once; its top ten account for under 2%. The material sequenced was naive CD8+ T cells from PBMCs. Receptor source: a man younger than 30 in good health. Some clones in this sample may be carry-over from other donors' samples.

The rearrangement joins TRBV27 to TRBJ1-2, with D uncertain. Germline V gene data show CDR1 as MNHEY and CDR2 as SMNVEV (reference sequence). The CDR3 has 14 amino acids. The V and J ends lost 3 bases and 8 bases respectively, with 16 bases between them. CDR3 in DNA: TGTGCCAGCAGTTTTGGACCAGTCGGGAGGGGCTACACCTTC. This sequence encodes CASSFGPVGRGYTF.

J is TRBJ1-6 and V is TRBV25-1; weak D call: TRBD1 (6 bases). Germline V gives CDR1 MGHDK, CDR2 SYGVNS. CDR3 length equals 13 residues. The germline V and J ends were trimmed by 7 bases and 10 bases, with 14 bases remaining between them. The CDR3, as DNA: TGTGCCAGCACTTGGGGGGGACAATCACCCCTCCACTTT. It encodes CASTWGGQSPLHF.

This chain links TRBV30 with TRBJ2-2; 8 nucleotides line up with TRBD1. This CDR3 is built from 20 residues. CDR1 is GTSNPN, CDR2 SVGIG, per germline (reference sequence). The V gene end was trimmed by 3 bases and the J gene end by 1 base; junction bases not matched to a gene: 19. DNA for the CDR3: TGTGCCTGGAGCCCTGACAGGGGTGGTTCGTTTGTGGGGAACACCGGGGAGCTGTTTTTT. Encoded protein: CAWSPDRGGSFVGNTGELFF.

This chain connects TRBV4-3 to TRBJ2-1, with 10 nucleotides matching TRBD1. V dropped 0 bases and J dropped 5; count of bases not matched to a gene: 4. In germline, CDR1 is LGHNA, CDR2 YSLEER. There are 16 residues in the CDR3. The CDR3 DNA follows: TGCGCCAGCAGCCAAGATGACAGGGGGCTCGACAATGAGCAGTTCTTC. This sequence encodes CASSQDDRGLDNEQFF.

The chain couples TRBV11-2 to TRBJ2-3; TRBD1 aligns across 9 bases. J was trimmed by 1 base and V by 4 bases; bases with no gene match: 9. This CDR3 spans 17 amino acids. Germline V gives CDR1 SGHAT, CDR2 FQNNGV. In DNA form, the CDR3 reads TGTGCCAGCAGCTATGACAGGGGGGGGCATGGCACAGATACGCAGTATTTT. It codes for CASSYDRGGHGTDTQYF.

In DNA, the CDR3 is TGTGCCAGTAGTTTTTCACCGGGACTAGCGGGAGAGGGTTACGAGCAGTACTTC. This encodes CASSFSPGLAGEGYEQYF. This chain connects TRBV19 to TRBJ2-7; 14 nucleotides line up with TRBD2. The germline CDR1 and CDR2 sequences are LNHDA and SQIVND (reference sequence). V lost 5 bases to trimming and J lost 4 bases; unmatched junction nucleotides: 13. The CDR3 has 18 amino acids.

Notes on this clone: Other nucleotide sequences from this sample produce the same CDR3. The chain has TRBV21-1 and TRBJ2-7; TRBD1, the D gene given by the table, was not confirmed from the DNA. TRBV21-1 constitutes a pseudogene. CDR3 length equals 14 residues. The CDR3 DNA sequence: TGTGCCAGCAGCAAAGGACAGGGACCATACGAGCAGTACTTC. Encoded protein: CASSKGQGPYEQYF.

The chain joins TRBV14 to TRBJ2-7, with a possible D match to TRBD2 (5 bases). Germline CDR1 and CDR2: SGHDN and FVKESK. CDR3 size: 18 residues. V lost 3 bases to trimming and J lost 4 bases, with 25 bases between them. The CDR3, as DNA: TGTGCCAGCAGCCACACCATCCAGCTCGTAGAGGGCAGGTACGAGCAGTACTTC. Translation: CASSHTIQLVEGRYEQYF.

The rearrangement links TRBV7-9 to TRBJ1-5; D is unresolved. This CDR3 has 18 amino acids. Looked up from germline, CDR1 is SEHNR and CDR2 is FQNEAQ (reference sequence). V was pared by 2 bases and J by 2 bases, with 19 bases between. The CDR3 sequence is CASSLIGRGRFGNQPQHF. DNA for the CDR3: TGTGCCAGCAGCTTAATCGGTAGAGGGAGGTTCGGCAATCAGCCCCAGCATTTT. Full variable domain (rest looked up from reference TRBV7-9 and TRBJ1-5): DTGVSQNPRHKITKRGQNVTFRCDPISEHNRLYWYRQTLGQGPEFLTYFQNEAQLEKSRLLSDRFSAERPKGSFSTLEIQRTEQGDSAMYLCASSLIGRGRFGNQPQHFGDGTRLSIL.

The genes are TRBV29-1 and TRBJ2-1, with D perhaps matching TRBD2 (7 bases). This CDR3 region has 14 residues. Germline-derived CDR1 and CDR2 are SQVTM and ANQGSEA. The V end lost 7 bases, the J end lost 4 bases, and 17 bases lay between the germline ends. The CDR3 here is CSGGGSLSYNEQFF. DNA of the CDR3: TGCAGCGGGGGGGGCAGCCTCTCATACAATGAGCAGTTCTTC.

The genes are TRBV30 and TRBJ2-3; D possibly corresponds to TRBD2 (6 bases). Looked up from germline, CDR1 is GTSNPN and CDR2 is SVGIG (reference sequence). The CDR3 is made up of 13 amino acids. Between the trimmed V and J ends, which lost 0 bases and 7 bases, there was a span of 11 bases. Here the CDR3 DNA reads TGTGCCTGGAGTGTTGGCGGGACGAATACGCAGTATTTT. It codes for CAWSVGGTNTQYF.

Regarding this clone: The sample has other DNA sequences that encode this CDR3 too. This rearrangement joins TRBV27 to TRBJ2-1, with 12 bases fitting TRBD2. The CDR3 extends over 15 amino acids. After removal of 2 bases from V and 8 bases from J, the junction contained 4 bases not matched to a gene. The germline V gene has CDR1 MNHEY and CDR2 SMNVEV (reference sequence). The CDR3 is CASSLGLAGGDEQFF. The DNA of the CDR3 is TGTGCCAGCAGTTTAGGCCTAGCGGGAGGGGATGAGCAGTTCTTC.

The CDR3 DNA reads TGTGCCAGCGCAACCAATAACTATGGCTACACCTTC. It is translated as CASATNNYGYTF. The chain employs TRBV6-1 and TRBJ1-2; D remains unclear. Trimming cost V 8 bases and J 1 base, with 8 bases left between them. In germline, CDR1 is MNHNS, CDR2 SASEGT. CDR3 length equals 12 residues.

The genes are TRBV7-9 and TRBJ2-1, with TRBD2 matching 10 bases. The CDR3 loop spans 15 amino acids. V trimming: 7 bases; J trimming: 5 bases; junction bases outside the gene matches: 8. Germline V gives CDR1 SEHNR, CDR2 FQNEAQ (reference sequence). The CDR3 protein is CASNERTSGHNEQFF. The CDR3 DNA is TGTGCCAGCAACGAGAGGACTAGCGGACACAATGAGCAGTTCTTC.

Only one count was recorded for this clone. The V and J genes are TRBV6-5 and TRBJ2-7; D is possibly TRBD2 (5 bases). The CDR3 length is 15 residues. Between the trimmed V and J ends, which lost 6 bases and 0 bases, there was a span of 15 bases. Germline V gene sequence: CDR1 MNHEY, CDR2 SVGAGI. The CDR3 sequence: CASSLWTGSSYEQYF. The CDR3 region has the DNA TGTGCCAGCAGCCTGTGGACGGGGAGCTCCTACGAGCAGTACTTC.

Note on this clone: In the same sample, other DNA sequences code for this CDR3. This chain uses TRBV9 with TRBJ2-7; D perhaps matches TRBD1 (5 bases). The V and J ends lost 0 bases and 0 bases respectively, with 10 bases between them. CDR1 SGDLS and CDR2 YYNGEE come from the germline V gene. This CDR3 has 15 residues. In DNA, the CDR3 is TGTGCCAGCAGCGTAGGGGGCGCTCCCTCCTACGAGCAGTACTTC. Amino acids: CASSVGGAPSYEQYF.

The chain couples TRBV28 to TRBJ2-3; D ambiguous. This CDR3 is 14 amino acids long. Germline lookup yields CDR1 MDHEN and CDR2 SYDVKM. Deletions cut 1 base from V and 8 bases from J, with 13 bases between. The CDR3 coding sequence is TGTGCCAGCAGTTTATTGCCCAGCAAGGGTACGCAGTATTTT. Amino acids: CASSLLPSKGTQYF.

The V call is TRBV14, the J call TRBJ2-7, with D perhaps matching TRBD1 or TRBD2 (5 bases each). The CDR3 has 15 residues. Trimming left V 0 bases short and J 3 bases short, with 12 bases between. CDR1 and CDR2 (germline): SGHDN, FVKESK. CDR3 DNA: TGTGCCAGCAGCCAAGATTGGGGGTCCCTCTACGAGCAGTACTTC. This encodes CASSQDWGSLYEQYF.

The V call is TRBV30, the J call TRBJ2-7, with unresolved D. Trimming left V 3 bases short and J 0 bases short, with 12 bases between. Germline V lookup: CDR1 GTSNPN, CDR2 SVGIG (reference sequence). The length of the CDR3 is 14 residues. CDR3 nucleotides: TGTGCCTGGAGGGAGAGATCCTTCTCCTACGAGCAGTACTTC. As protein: CAWRERSFSYEQYF.

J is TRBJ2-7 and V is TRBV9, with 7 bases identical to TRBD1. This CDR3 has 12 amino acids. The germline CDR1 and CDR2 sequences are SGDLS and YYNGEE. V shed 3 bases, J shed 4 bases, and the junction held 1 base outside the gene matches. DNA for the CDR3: TGTGCCAGCAGCGAGACAGGGTACGAGCAGTACTTC. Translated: CASSETGYEQYF.

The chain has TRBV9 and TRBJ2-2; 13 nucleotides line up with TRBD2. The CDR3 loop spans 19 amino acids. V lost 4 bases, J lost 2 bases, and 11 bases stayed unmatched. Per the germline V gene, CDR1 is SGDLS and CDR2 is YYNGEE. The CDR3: CASSHATSGREGNTGELFF. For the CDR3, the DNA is TGTGCCAGCAGCCACGCCACTAGCGGGAGGGAAGGAAACACCGGGGAGCTGTTTTTT.

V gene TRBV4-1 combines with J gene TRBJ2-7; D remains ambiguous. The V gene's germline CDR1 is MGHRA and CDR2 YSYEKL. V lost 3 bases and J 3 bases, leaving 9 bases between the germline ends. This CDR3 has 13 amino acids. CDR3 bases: TGCGCCAGCAGCCAGAGTCACAGCTACGAGCAGTACTTC. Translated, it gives CASSQSHSYEQYF.

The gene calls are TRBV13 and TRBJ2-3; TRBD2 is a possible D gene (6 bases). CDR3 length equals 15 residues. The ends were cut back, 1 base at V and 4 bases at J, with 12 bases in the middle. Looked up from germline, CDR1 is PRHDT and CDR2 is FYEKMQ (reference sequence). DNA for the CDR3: TGTGCCAGCAGCTTAGCGGGAGTTACCGCAGATACGCAGTATTTT. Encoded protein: CASSLAGVTADTQYF.

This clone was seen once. The CDR3 coding sequence is TGTGCCAGCAGTTTATCGGGACTTGGAAACACCATATATTTT. Translation: CASSLSGLGNTIYF. The chain combines TRBV27 with TRBJ1-3; maybe TRBD1 (5 bases). Germline lookup yields CDR1 MNHEY and CDR2 SMNVEV (reference sequence). V was cut by 0 bases and J by 3 bases, with 6 bases left in between. This CDR3 is 14 amino acids long.

The CDR3 here is CASSVADSANYGYTF. The CDR3 DNA reads as TGTGCCAGCAGCGTAGCTGACAGCGCTAACTATGGCTACACCTTC. V and J are TRBV9 and TRBJ1-2, with D perhaps matching TRBD1 (5 bases). CDR3 length: 15 amino acids. Looked up from germline, CDR1 is SGDLS and CDR2 is YYNGEE. V lost 0 bases to trimming and J lost 0 bases, with 9 bases between them. Filled out from reference TRBV9 and TRBJ1-2, the complete variable domain reads DSGVTQTPKHLITATGQRVTLRCSPRSGDLSVYWYQQSLDQGLQFLIQYYNGEERAKGNILERFSAQQFPDLHSELNLSSLELGDSALYFCASSVADSANYGYTFGSGTRLTVV.

CDR3: CASSISGDRVEGNTEAFF. The CDR3 nucleotides are TGTGCCAGTAGTATCAGCGGGGACAGGGTAGAGGGGAACACTGAAGCTTTCTTT. The chain uses TRBV19 and TRBJ1-1, with 9 positions matching TRBD1. Germline CDR1 is LNHDA and CDR2 is SQIVND (reference sequence). The CDR3 is made up of 18 amino acids. Trimming removed 3 bases from V and 1 base from J; junction bases left unmatched: 12.

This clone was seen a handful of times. The CDR3 nucleotides read TGTGCCAGCAGCTTAGGGACAGTCTCCTATGGCTACACCTTC. It yields the protein CASSLGTVSYGYTF. V is TRBV7-9 and J is TRBJ1-2; D is possibly TRBD1 (6 bases). The CDR3 is 14 residues long. CDR1 is SEHNR, CDR2 FQNEAQ, per germline (reference sequence). The germline V and J ends were trimmed by 1 base and 4 bases, with 10 bases remaining between them.

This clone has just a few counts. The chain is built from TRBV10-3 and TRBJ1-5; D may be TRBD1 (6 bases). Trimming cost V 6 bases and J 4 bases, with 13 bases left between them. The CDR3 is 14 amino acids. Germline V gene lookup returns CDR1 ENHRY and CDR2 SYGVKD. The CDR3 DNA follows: TGTGCCATCAGGGCGTCGGACAGTAATCAGCCCCAGCATTTT. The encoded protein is CAIRASDSNQPQHF.

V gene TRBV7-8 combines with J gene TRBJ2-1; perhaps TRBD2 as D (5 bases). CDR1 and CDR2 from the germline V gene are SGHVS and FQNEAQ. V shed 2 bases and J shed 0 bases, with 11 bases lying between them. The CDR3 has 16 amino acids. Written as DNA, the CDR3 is TGTGCCAGCAGCTTACGCTTGGGGAGCTCCTACAATGAGCAGTTCTTC. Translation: CASSLRLGSSYNEQFF.

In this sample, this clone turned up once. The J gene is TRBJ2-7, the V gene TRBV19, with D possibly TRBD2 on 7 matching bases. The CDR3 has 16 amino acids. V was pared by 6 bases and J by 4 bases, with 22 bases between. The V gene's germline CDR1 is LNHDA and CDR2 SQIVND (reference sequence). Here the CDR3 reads CASSTPGGGAPYEQYF. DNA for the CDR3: TGTGCCAGTAGCACCCCGGGGGGCGGAGCTCCTTACGAGCAGTACTTC.

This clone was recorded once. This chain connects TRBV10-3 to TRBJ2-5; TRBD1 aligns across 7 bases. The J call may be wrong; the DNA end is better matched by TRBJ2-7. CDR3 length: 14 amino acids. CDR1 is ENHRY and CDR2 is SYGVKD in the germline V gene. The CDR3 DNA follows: TGTGCCATCAGAGACCTTACAGGGGCCCTCGAGCAGTACTTC. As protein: CAIRDLTGALEQYF.

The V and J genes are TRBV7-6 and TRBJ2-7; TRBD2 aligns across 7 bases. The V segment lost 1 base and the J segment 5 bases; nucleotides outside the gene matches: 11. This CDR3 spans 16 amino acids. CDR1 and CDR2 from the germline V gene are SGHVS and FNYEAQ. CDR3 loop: CASSLVAGEHFDEQYF. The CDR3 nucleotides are TGTGCCAGCAGCTTAGTTGCGGGAGAACATTTCGACGAGCAGTACTTC.